Below, 26 T cell receptor beta chains from the same sample are listed, as sequenced in a study of shared clonotypes between healthy human individuals. TCRdb keeps only in-frame clones here, not all; method: immunoSEQ multiplex PCR. The sample records 90,000 to 130,000 clones, 68% being singletons. Sequenced input: memory CD8+ T cells sorted from blood. Specified subset: CD45RO+ cells pooled with CCR7-negative TemRA cells. Receptors originate from a woman between 25 and 40 years old in good health.

This clone was recorded at least ten times. V is TRBV6-5 and J is TRBJ1-1; the D is unclear. Germline assignment: CDR1 MNHEY and CDR2 SVGAGI. The CDR3 spans 12 residues. V gave up 10 bases and J gave up 3 bases, with 12 bases separating them. The CDR3 DNA reads as TGTGCCATCCGTTCCGGGGACACTGAAGCTTTCTTT. Translating it yields CAIRSGDTEAFF.

This sequence joins TRBV9 and TRBJ2-1; 7 nucleotides match TRBD2. The V gene end was trimmed by 0 bases and the J gene end by 2 bases; junction bases not matched to a gene: 8. The CDR3 contains 17 residues. Looked up from germline, CDR1 is SGDLS and CDR2 is YYNGEE. DNA of the CDR3: TGTGCCAGCAGCGTAGTCTGGCGGGAGCCCACCTACAATGAGCAGTTCTTC. Amino acids: CASSVVWREPTYNEQFF.

This rearrangement joins TRBV15 to TRBJ1-4; D is unresolved. V was shortened by 1 base and J by 7 bases, with 13 bases between the two germline ends. This CDR3 is 15 amino acids long. Germline V gene sequence: CDR1 LNHNV, CDR2 YYDKDF (reference sequence). The CDR3 loop is CATSRVGGLFEKLFF. The CDR3 DNA is TGTGCCACCAGCAGAGTAGGCGGTCTTTTTGAAAAACTGTTTTTT.

The chain links TRBV7-9 to TRBJ2-1; D assignment may be TRBD1 or TRBD2 (6 bases each). This CDR3 region has 18 residues. The germline gives CDR1 SEHNR, CDR2 FQNEAQ (reference sequence). The ends were cut back, 7 bases at V and 1 base at J, with 23 bases in the middle. The CDR3 loop is CASTGEGGGPSSYNEQFF. In DNA, the CDR3 is TGTGCCAGCACCGGAGAGGGTGGGGGGCCCAGTTCCTACAATGAGCAGTTCTTC. The full variable domain, its missing parts supplied by reference TRBV7-9 and TRBJ2-1, is DTGVSQNPRHKITKRGQNVTFRCDPISEHNRLYWYRQTLGQGPEFLTYFQNEAQLEKSRLLSDRFSAERPKGSFSTLEIQRTEQGDSAMYLCASTGEGGGPSSYNEQFFGPGTRLTVL.

The chain uses TRBV29-1 and TRBJ1-4; no reliable D call. V was cut by 5 bases and J by 4 bases, with 11 bases left in between. CDR1 is SQVTM and CDR2 is ANQGSEA in the germline V gene. The CDR3 extends over 13 amino acids. In DNA form, the CDR3 reads TGCAGCGTTCGCGGCAAGCGTAATGAAAAACTGTTTTTT. Its translation: CSVRGKRNEKLFF.

The genes are TRBV18 and TRBJ1-1; the D gene is possibly TRBD1 (6 bases). The CDR3 has 13 amino acids. Germline V gives CDR1 KGHSH, CDR2 LQKENI. Trimming took off 5 bases at V and 0 bases at J, with 7 bases between the two ends. DNA of the CDR3: TGTGCCAGCTCAACAGGGCTGAACACTGAAGCTTTCTTT. This codes for CASSTGLNTEAFF. Full variable domain (remainder filled in from reference TRBV18 and TRBJ1-1): NAGVMQNPRHLVRRRGQEARLRCSPMKGHSHVYWYRQLPEEGLKFMVYLQKENIIDESGMPKERFSAEFPKEGPSILRIQQVVRGDSAAYFCASSTGLNTEAFFGQGTRLTVV.

The rearrangement joins TRBV5-1 to TRBJ1-5; D unclear. V shed 0 bases and J shed 3 bases, with 4 bases lying between them. In germline, CDR1 is SGHRS, CDR2 YFSETQ. The CDR3 is 13 residues long. The CDR3 sequence is CASSLAINQPQHF. CDR3 sequence (DNA): TGCGCCAGCAGCTTGGCCATCAATCAGCCCCAGCATTTT.

The rearrangement uses TRBV6-5 and TRBJ2-5; D remains unclear. The germline V gene encodes CDR1 MNHEY and CDR2 SVGAGI. CDR3 length: 14 residues. V dropped 5 bases and J dropped 1 base, with 11 bases sitting between them. CDR3 bases: TGTGCCAGCAGTGAAGGAAACGCCCAAGAGACCCAGTACTTC. It translates to CASSEGNAQETQYF.

The chain joins TRBV5-5 to TRBJ1-5; 7 nucleotides match TRBD1. V trimming: 3 bases; J trimming: 0 bases; junction bases outside the gene matches: 3. The CDR3 contains 15 residues. The germline V gene encodes CDR1 SGHKS and CDR2 YYEKEE (reference sequence). CDR3 in amino acids: CASSSGQASNQPQHF. The CDR3 DNA sequence: TGTGCCAGCAGCTCCGGACAGGCTAGCAATCAGCCCCAGCATTTT.

The chain employs TRBV28 and TRBJ2-7, with 10 nucleotides matching TRBD2. Germline CDR1 MDHEN, CDR2 SYDVKM. Germline trimming cut 5 bases from V and 4 bases from J; bases unmatched to any gene: 8. The CDR3 has 15 residues. CDR3 protein: CASSVVLAGDYEQYF. CDR3 DNA: TGTGCCAGCAGTGTAGTTCTAGCGGGGGATTACGAGCAGTACTTC.

V is TRBV19 and J is TRBJ2-5; D is possibly TRBD1 (5 bases). The DNA end is more similar to TRBJ2-7, so the J call may be wrong. This CDR3 has 13 residues. From germline, CDR1 is LNHDA and CDR2 SQIVND (reference sequence). CDR3 loop: CASSSRSGNEQYF. CDR3 in DNA: TGTGCCAGTAGTTCCCGATCAGGGAACGAGCAGTACTTC.

This chain links TRBV28 with TRBJ2-3; no firm D call. The CDR3 length is 15 residues. Germline assignment: CDR1 MDHEN and CDR2 SYDVKM. Trimming removed 6 bases at V and 0 bases at J, with 13 bases between. The CDR3 bases are TGTGCCAGCAGAAGAGAGGTTACTAGCACAGATACGCAGTATTTT. Translating it yields CASRREVTSTDTQYF.

Comment on this clone: Other DNA sequences in the sample encode the same CDR3. The chain links TRBV18 to TRBJ2-7; 7 bases align to TRBD2. Unmatched junction bases numbered 5, after V lost 1 base and J lost 2 bases. This CDR3 contains 15 residues. CDR1 is KGHSH, CDR2 LQKENI, per germline. In nucleotides, the CDR3 is TGTGCCAGCTCACCACGGCGGGAGCTTCCCTACGAGCAGTACTTC. This encodes CASSPRRELPYEQYF.

This sequence joins TRBV4-1 and TRBJ1-5; D is uncertain. This CDR3 contains 14 residues. Germline V gives CDR1 MGHRA, CDR2 YSYEKL. V gave up 1 base and J gave up 4 bases, with 8 bases separating them. CDR3 sequence: CASSQARSNQPQHF. The CDR3 DNA follows: TGCGCCAGCAGCCAAGCGAGGAGTAATCAGCCCCAGCATTTT.

This chain uses TRBV2 with TRBJ1-1; D uncertain. Trimming shortened V by 8 bases and J by 2 bases, and 9 bases separated the two germline ends. CDR3 length: 12 residues. Germline V gives CDR1 SNHLY, CDR2 FYNNEI. CDR3 amino acids: CASGKFNTEAFF. The CDR3 DNA sequence: TGTGCCAGCGGTAAATTTAACACTGAAGCTTTCTTT.

This chain links TRBV7-9 with TRBJ2-5; no definite D call. The CDR3 has 11 amino acids. Germline loops: CDR1 SEHNR, CDR2 FQNEAQ (reference sequence). The V gene lost 2 bases and the J gene lost 3 bases, with 1 base spanning the gap. CDR3 in amino acids: CASSLKETQYF. CDR3 coding DNA: TGTGCCAGCAGCTTAAAAGAGACCCAGTACTTC. Drawing the rest from reference TRBV7-9 and TRBJ2-5, the complete variable domain is DTGVSQNPRHKITKRGQNVTFRCDPISEHNRLYWYRQTLGQGPEFLTYFQNEAQLEKSRLLSDRFSAERPKGSFSTLEIQRTEQGDSAMYLCASSLKETQYFGPGTRLLVL.

The V call is TRBV4-1, the J call TRBJ2-3; the D gene is possibly TRBD1 (6 bases). Trimming cost V 2 bases and J 2 bases, with 20 bases left between them. Per germline, CDR1 MGHRA and CDR2 YSYEKL. This CDR3 spans 18 amino acids. The CDR3 DNA sequence: TGCGCCAGCAGCCAAAAACGACTCTATCAGGGGTCCACAGATACGCAGTATTTT. Protein: CASSQKRLYQGSTDTQYF.

This chain joins TRBV28 and TRBJ1-5, with D unresolved. Germline assignment: CDR1 MDHEN and CDR2 SYDVKM. The V end was cut by 4 bases, the J end by 0 bases, with 13 bases between. The length of the CDR3 is 16 residues. CDR3 protein: CASSSYTDYSNQPQHF. For the CDR3, the DNA is TGTGCCAGCAGTTCGTACACGGATTATAGCAATCAGCCCCAGCATTTT.

The V and J genes are TRBV2 and TRBJ1-2; tentatively, D is TRBD1 (6 bases). This CDR3 is built from 13 residues. The V and J ends lost 5 bases and 6 bases respectively, with 13 bases between them. CDR1 and CDR2 from the germline V gene are SNHLY and FYNNEI. Here the CDR3 reads CASSTTGAHGYTF. DNA of the CDR3: TGTGCCAGCAGTACCACGGGGGCGCATGGCTACACCTTC.

The V gene is TRBV10-3, the J gene TRBJ2-4; D tentatively reads TRBD1 or TRBD2 (5 bases each). Trimming pared 6 bases from V and 3 bases from J, leaving 18 bases between. The CDR3 has 16 amino acids. Germline V gene sequence: CDR1 ENHRY, CDR2 SYGVKD. CDR3 loop: CAISPNWGSSKNIQYF. The CDR3 DNA reads as TGTGCCATCAGCCCAAATTGGGGGTCTAGCAAAAACATTCAGTACTTC.

Written as DNA, the CDR3 is TGTGCCAGCAGCCAACGGACTAGCGACTACAATGAGCAGTTCTTC. Its translation: CASSQRTSDYNEQFF. J is TRBJ2-1 and V is TRBV11-3, with 9 bases aligning to TRBD2. The V gene end was trimmed by 5 bases and the J gene end by 3 bases; junction bases not matched to a gene: 5. This CDR3 spans 15 amino acids. Germline V gives CDR1 SGHNT, CDR2 YENEEA.

This clone was recorded once. The chain couples TRBV6-6 to TRBJ2-7; no clear D. Per the germline V gene, CDR1 is MNHNY and CDR2 is SVGAGI (reference sequence). V lost 2 bases to trimming and J lost 5 bases, with 13 bases between them. This CDR3 has 14 residues. The CDR3 loop is CASSYNLDRDEQYF. In DNA form, the CDR3 reads TGTGCCAGCAGTTACAATCTGGACCGAGACGAGCAGTACTTC.

The V call is TRBV2, the J call TRBJ2-7; D is perhaps TRBD2 (5 bases). Trimming removed 8 bases from V and 4 bases from J, with 12 bases in between. This CDR3 spans 12 amino acids. The germline gives CDR1 SNHLY, CDR2 FYNNEI. This CDR3 is CASCWTSYEQYF. The CDR3 DNA reads TGTGCCAGCTGCTGGACTTCATACGAGCAGTACTTC.

On this clone: The sample carries other DNA sequences with the same CDR3. This chain joins TRBV7-9 and TRBJ2-1; 7 bases fit TRBD2. From germline, CDR1 is SEHNR and CDR2 FQNEAQ (reference sequence). J gave up 4 bases and V 5 bases, and 11 bases lay outside the gene matches. The CDR3 contains 16 residues. CDR3 in amino acids: CASSPTGGSAYNEQFF. The CDR3 nucleotides read TGTGCCAGCAGCCCCACGGGCGGGAGCGCTTACAATGAGCAGTTCTTC.

The chain recombines TRBV6-4 with TRBJ1-6, with D hard to call. The CDR3 consists of 15 residues. V was shortened by 4 bases and J by 14 bases, with 21 bases between the two germline ends. Germline V lookup: CDR1 MRHNA, CDR2 SNTAGT. The CDR3 is CASSVEDGDFRALHF. The CDR3 region has the DNA TGTGCCAGCAGTGTGGAGGACGGGGATTTTCGGGCCCTCCACTTT.

The chain carries TRBV4-2 and TRBJ2-7; D possibly corresponds to TRBD2 (5 bases). V was clipped by 0 bases and J by 1 base, with 13 bases between them. CDR3 length equals 16 residues. Germline CDR1 reads LGHNA; CDR2 reads YNFKEQ. The CDR3 region has the DNA TGTGCCAGCAGCCAAGATCAAGGGAGTGGATCCTACGAGCAGTACTTC. Translation: CASSQDQGSGSYEQYF.